The rows below give T cell receptor beta chains drawn from one sample of a study of cytomegalovirus exposure and HLA in healthy donors. Generated by immunoSEQ multiplex PCR, the TCRdb table keeps only in-frame clones and is missing some. The sample consists of more than 120,000 clones, approximately 86% of them appearing once. Input material: PBMCs. The receptors shown here come from a young man in good health and CMV-seropositive. Both conserved end residues are part of each CDR3. Fields, in order: V gene, clone size, J gene, D gene, CDR3 protein, CDR3 DNA. A D gene is named only where the DNA matches it firmly. A clone size is listed for some rows: how often the clone was seen (once, few, many), or a class if it is expanded.

V gene: TRBV5-1; clone size: NA; J gene: TRBJ2-7; D gene: TRBD1; CDR3 protein: CASSSNQDRYEQYF; CDR3 DNA: TGCGCCAGCAGCTCGAATCAGGACAGGTACGAGCAGTACTTC
V gene: TRBV11-2; clone size: once; J gene: TRBJ2-3; D gene: NA; CDR3 protein: CASSLVRSTDTQYF; CDR3 DNA: TGTGCCAGCAGCTTAGTCCGTAGCACAGATACGCAGTATTTT
V gene: TRBV4-1; clone size: NA; J gene: TRBJ2-1; D gene: TRBD1; CDR3 protein: CASSQGRTGVIRSYNEQFF; CDR3 DNA: TGCGCCAGCAGCCAAGGGAGGACAGGGGTCATTCGCTCCTACAATGAGCAGTTCTTC
V gene: TRBV5-1; clone size: NA; J gene: TRBJ1-1; D gene: NA; CDR3 protein: CASSLGVRAMNTEAFF; CDR3 DNA: TGCGCCAGCAGCTTAGGAGTCAGGGCCATGAACACTGAAGCTTTCTTT
V gene: TRBV5-6; clone size: NA; J gene: TRBJ1-4; D gene: NA; CDR3 protein: CASSLSSGSGARPNEKLFF; CDR3 DNA: TGTGCCAGCAGCTTGAGTTCGGGGTCCGGAGCTCGGCCTAATGAAAAACTGTTTTTT
V gene: TRBV7-9; clone size: NA; J gene: TRBJ2-7; D gene: TRBD2; CDR3 protein: CASSLGREGLFDEQYF; CDR3 DNA: TGTGCCAGCAGCTTAGGGCGGGAGGGCCTTTTCGACGAGCAGTACTTC
V gene: TRBV15; clone size: NA; J gene: TRBJ2-2; D gene: TRBD1; CDR3 protein: CATSREQGARGELFF; CDR3 DNA: TGTGCCACCAGCAGAGAACAGGGGGCGCGCGGGGAGCTGTTTTTT
V gene: TRBV4-2; clone size: NA; J gene: TRBJ2-3; D gene: TRBD1; CDR3 protein: CASSQEYRQGVGTDTQYF; CDR3 DNA: TGTGCCAGCAGCCAAGAGTACCGGCAGGGGGTAGGGACAGATACGCAGTATTTT
V gene: TRBV6-1; clone size: NA; J gene: TRBJ2-5; D gene: TRBD1; CDR3 protein: CASSDTSRGWAQYF; CDR3 DNA: TGTGCCAGCAGTGACACTTCCAGGGGGTGGGCCCAGTACTTC
V gene: TRBV25-1; clone size: NA; J gene: TRBJ2-7; D gene: TRBD1; CDR3 protein: CASTRTGSDYEQYF; CDR3 DNA: TGTGCCAGCACTCGGACAGGTAGTGACTACGAGCAGTACTTC
V gene: TRBV7-8; clone size: NA; J gene: TRBJ1-5; D gene: TRBD1; CDR3 protein: CASRLDRANQPQHF; CDR3 DNA: TGTGCCAGCAGATTGGACAGGGCGAATCAGCCCCAGCATTTT
V gene: TRBV9; clone size: once; J gene: TRBJ2-5; D gene: TRBD2; CDR3 protein: CASSVVGGQETQYF; CDR3 DNA: TGTGCCAGCAGCGTAGTCGGGGGGCAAGAGACCCAGTACTTC
V gene: TRBV7-7; clone size: NA; J gene: TRBJ2-5; D gene: NA; CDR3 protein: CASSLPGGETQYF; CDR3 DNA: TGTGCCAGCAGCTTGCCCGGGGGAGAGACCCAGTACTTC
V gene: TRBV5-8; clone size: NA; J gene: TRBJ2-7; D gene: NA; CDR3 protein: CASSSSPGGEQYF; CDR3 DNA: TGTGCCAGCAGCAGCAGCCCAGGGGGGGAGCAGTACTTC
V gene: TRBV7-3; clone size: once; J gene: TRBJ1-1; D gene: NA; CDR3 protein: CASSNDRNTEAFF; CDR3 DNA: TGTGCCAGCAGCAATGACAGGAACACTGAAGCTTTCTTT
V gene: TRBV7-6; clone size: NA; J gene: TRBJ2-5; D gene: TRBD2; CDR3 protein: CASSWTSGGQETQYF; CDR3 DNA: TGTGCCAGCAGCTGGACTAGCGGGGGGCAAGAGACCCAGTACTTC
V gene: TRBV6-6; clone size: NA; J gene: TRBJ1-5; D gene: NA; CDR3 protein: CAIKTGFNQPQHF; CDR3 DNA: TGTGCCATCAAAACAGGGTTCAATCAGCCCCAGCATTTT
V gene: TRBV6-5; clone size: NA; J gene: TRBJ2-3; D gene: NA; CDR3 protein: CASSYSPGLAQYF; CDR3 DNA: TGTGCCAGCAGTTACTCCCCGGGTTTGGCGCAGTATTTT
V gene: TRBV7-2; clone size: NA; J gene: TRBJ2-1; D gene: TRBD2; CDR3 protein: CASSFPTSGSHHEQFF; CDR3 DNA: TGTGCCAGCAGCTTCCCTACTAGCGGGAGTCATCATGAGCAGTTCTTC
V gene: TRBV5-1; clone size: NA; J gene: TRBJ2-2; D gene: NA; CDR3 protein: CASSPTGLTGELFF; CDR3 DNA: TGCGCCAGCAGCCCGACAGGTCTCACCGGGGAGCTGTTTTTT
V gene: TRBV18; clone size: NA; J gene: TRBJ2-5; D gene: TRBD2; CDR3 protein: CASSRSRGGGETQYF; CDR3 DNA: TGTGCCAGCTCACGATCGCGGGGCGGGGGAGAGACCCAGTACTTC
V gene: TRBV6-6; clone size: NA; J gene: TRBJ2-7; D gene: TRBD2; CDR3 protein: CASSYVSGSSYEQYF; CDR3 DNA: TGTGCCAGCAGTTACGTCAGCGGGAGCTCCTACGAGCAGTACTTC
V gene: TRBV7-9; clone size: NA; J gene: TRBJ1-5; D gene: NA; CDR3 protein: CASSFWGDGNQPQHF; CDR3 DNA: TGTGCCAGCAGCTTTTGGGGCGACGGCAATCAGCCCCAGCATTTT
V gene: TRBV27; clone size: NA; J gene: TRBJ2-2; D gene: TRBD1; CDR3 protein: CASHRGTATSGELFF; CDR3 DNA: TGTGCCAGTCATAGAGGGACAGCCACTAGCGGGGAGCTGTTTTTT
V gene: TRBV10-1; clone size: NA; J gene: TRBJ2-7; D gene: TRBD1; CDR3 protein: CASSFEGAHEQYF; CDR3 DNA: TGCGCCAGCAGTTTTGAGGGGGCGCACGAGCAGTACTTC
V gene: TRBV7-9; clone size: NA; J gene: TRBJ2-7; D gene: NA; CDR3 protein: CASRLDSTGLGEQYF; CDR3 DNA: TGTGCCAGCAGACTGGACAGCACAGGTCTAGGCGAGCAGTACTTC
V gene: TRBV11-2; clone size: NA; J gene: TRBJ1-5; D gene: NA; CDR3 protein: CASSLGAGSNQPQHF; CDR3 DNA: TGTGCCAGCAGCTTAGGGGCGGGCAGCAATCAGCCCCAGCATTTT
V gene: TRBV11-2; clone size: NA; J gene: TRBJ2-7; D gene: NA; CDR3 protein: CASSFPGLAYEQYF; CDR3 DNA: TGTGCCAGCAGCTTCCCGGGACTGGCCTACGAGCAGTACTTC
V gene: TRBV5-1; clone size: NA; J gene: TRBJ1-4; D gene: TRBD1; CDR3 protein: CASSPGQGNEKLFF; CDR3 DNA: TGCGCCAGCAGCCCTGGACAGGGAAATGAAAAACTGTTTTTT
V gene: TRBV5-4; clone size: NA; J gene: TRBJ2-6; D gene: TRBD1; CDR3 protein: CASSSLDRPSRSGANVLTF; CDR3 DNA: TGTGCCAGCAGCTCGCTGGACAGGCCATCCCGGTCTGGGGCCAACGTCCTGACTTTC
V gene: TRBV5-1; clone size: NA; J gene: TRBJ2-5; D gene: NA; CDR3 protein: CASRARLDETQYF; CDR3 DNA: TGCGCCAGCAGAGCCAGACTAGATGAGACCCAGTACTTC
V gene: TRBV19; clone size: NA; J gene: TRBJ1-1; D gene: NA; CDR3 protein: CASSIYEVNTEAFF; CDR3 DNA: TGTGCCAGTAGTATTTACGAGGTTAACACTGAAGCTTTCTTT
V gene: TRBV7-3; clone size: few; J gene: TRBJ2-5; D gene: NA; CDR3 protein: CATPPAQYF; CDR3 DNA: TGTGCCACCCCTCCGGCCCAGTACTTC
V gene: TRBV11-2; clone size: NA; J gene: TRBJ2-7; D gene: NA; CDR3 protein: CASSSDQGDEQYF; CDR3 DNA: TGTGCCAGCAGCTCCGACCAGGGCGACGAGCAGTACTTC
V gene: TRBV7-6; clone size: once; J gene: TRBJ2-2; D gene: NA; CDR3 protein: CASSLRGFAGELFF; CDR3 DNA: TGTGCCAGCAGCTTACGAGGTTTTGCTGGGGAGCTGTTTTTT
V gene: TRBV12-5; clone size: NA; J gene: TRBJ2-7; D gene: TRBD2; CDR3 protein: CASGLALAGGPWEQYF; CDR3 DNA: TGTGCTAGTGGTTTGGCCCTAGCGGGAGGGCCTTGGGAGCAGTACTTC
V gene: TRBV7-7; clone size: NA; J gene: TRBJ2-1; D gene: NA; CDR3 protein: CASSPDRYNEQFF; CDR3 DNA: TGTGCTAGCAGCCCAGACAGATACAATGAGCAGTTCTTC
V gene: TRBV27; clone size: NA; J gene: TRBJ2-3; D gene: TRBD2; CDR3 protein: CASSPRTSGGATDTQYF; CDR3 DNA: TGTGCCAGCAGTCCGAGGACTAGCGGGGGGGCGACAGATACGCAGTATTTT
V gene: TRBV7-6; clone size: NA; J gene: TRBJ2-1; D gene: TRBD1; CDR3 protein: CASSLVGQGIDEQFF; CDR3 DNA: TGTGCCAGCAGCTTAGTTGGACAGGGGATCGATGAGCAGTTCTTC
V gene: TRBV19; clone size: NA; J gene: TRBJ2-7; D gene: NA; CDR3 protein: CASSSDRSREQYF; CDR3 DNA: TGTGCCAGTAGTTCGGACAGATCCCGAGAGCAGTACTTC
V gene: TRBV30; clone size: NA; J gene: TRBJ2-7; D gene: NA; CDR3 protein: CAWSGGSYEQYF; CDR3 DNA: TGTGCCTGGAGCGGAGGCTCCTACGAGCAGTACTTC
V gene: TRBV18; clone size: few; J gene: TRBJ2-3; D gene: NA; CDR3 protein: CASSPRNTDTQYF; CDR3 DNA: TGTGCCAGCTCACCGAGAAACACAGATACGCAGTATTTT
V gene: TRBV10-1; clone size: NA; J gene: TRBJ2-2; D gene: TRBD2; CDR3 protein: CASSERTIGASGTGELFF; CDR3 DNA: TGCGCCAGCAGTGAGAGGACAATCGGGGCTAGCGGGACCGGGGAGCTGTTTTTT
V gene: TRBV5-5; clone size: once; J gene: TRBJ2-7; D gene: NA; CDR3 protein: CASRFSSYEQYF; CDR3 DNA: TGTGCCAGCAGATTCAGCTCCTACGAGCAGTACTTC
V gene: TRBV11-2; clone size: once; J gene: TRBJ1-5; D gene: NA; CDR3 protein: CASSRERGRINQPQHF; CDR3 DNA: TGTGCCAGCAGCCGTGAGCGGGGACGGATCAATCAGCCCCAGCATTTT
V gene: TRBV4-1; clone size: NA; J gene: TRBJ2-3; D gene: TRBD2; CDR3 protein: CASSQPTSGSTDTQYF; CDR3 DNA: TGCGCCAGCAGCCAACCGACTAGCGGAAGCACAGATACGCAGTATTTT
V gene: TRBV7-6; clone size: NA; J gene: TRBJ2-2; D gene: TRBD2; CDR3 protein: CASSPSGGAGELFF; CDR3 DNA: TGTGCCAGCAGCCCTAGCGGGGGAGCCGGGGAGCTGTTTTTT
V gene: TRBV7-6; clone size: NA; J gene: TRBJ1-6; D gene: NA; CDR3 protein: CASSPERDYGSPLHF; CDR3 DNA: TGTGCCAGCAGCCCTGAGAGGGATTACGGTTCACCCCTCCACTTT
V gene: TRBV11-1; clone size: NA; J gene: TRBJ2-5; D gene: TRBD2; CDR3 protein: CASSFEREGKETQYF; CDR3 DNA: TGTGCCAGCAGCTTTGAGCGGGAGGGCAAAGAGACCCAGTACTTC
V gene: TRBV9; clone size: few; J gene: TRBJ1-4; D gene: NA; CDR3 protein: CASSDLDSLVLEKLFF; CDR3 DNA: TGTGCCAGCAGCGACTTGGACAGCTTGGTTCTCGAAAAACTGTTTTTT
V gene: TRBV6-1; clone size: NA; J gene: TRBJ2-5; D gene: TRBD1; CDR3 protein: CASSFLRDRLETQYF; CDR3 DNA: TGTGCCAGCAGTTTTCTCCGGGACAGGTTAGAGACCCAGTACTTC